This T cell receptor (beta chain) appears in the sequencing data of a study of early T cells in non-severe SARS-CoV-2 infection. Individual cDNA molecules were tagged with unique molecular identifiers. Using its own MiXCR run on the 5' RACE reads, TCRdb lists one record per CDR3 protein. This table holds around 62,000 distinct CDR3 sequences, 12% found once. There are many counts of this clonotype. V was shortened by 6 bases and J by 4 bases, with 13 bases between the two germline ends. CDR1 SQVTM and CDR2 ANQGSEA come from the germline V gene. CDR3 length: 13 residues. This sequence originates from an adult who was a healthcare worker with PCR-confirmed SARS-CoV-2 infection or an uninfected control (not recorded which). Sequenced input: whole blood. The chain is built from TRBV29-1 and TRBJ1-3; D unresolved. The CDR3 DNA reads as TGCAGCGTCCTGGACTACTTCGGAAACACCATATATTTT. Translation: CSVLDYFGNTIYF.